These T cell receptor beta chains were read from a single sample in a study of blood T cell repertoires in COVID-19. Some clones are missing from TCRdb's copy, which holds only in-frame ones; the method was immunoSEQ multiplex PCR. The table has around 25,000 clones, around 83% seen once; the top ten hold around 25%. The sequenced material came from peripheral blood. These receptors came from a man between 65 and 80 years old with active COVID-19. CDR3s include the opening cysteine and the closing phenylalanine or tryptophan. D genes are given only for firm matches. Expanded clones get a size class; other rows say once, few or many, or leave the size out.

CASSLVRTGVTPYEQYF TGTGCCAGCAGCTTAGTCCGGACAGGGGTGACCCCCTACGAGCAGTACTTC TRBV11-2 TRBD1 - TRBJ2-7
CASSQGRKTEAFF TGTGCCAGCAGTCAGGGAAGGAAGACTGAAGCTTTCTTT TRBV12-3/TRBV12-4 - once TRBJ1-1
CASTNLGTKDSPLHF TGTGCCAGCACTAACCTCGGGACAAAGGATTCACCCCTCCACTTT TRBV6-5 - few TRBJ1-6
CSVAGGRGTMNTEAFF TGCAGCGTTGCGGGGGGACGGGGAACGATGAACACTGAAGCTTTCTTT TRBV29-1 - - TRBJ1-1
CASRKSGNSYNEQFF TGTGCCAGCAGAAAGAGCGGGAACTCCTACAATGAGCAGTTCTTC TRBV7-6 TRBD2 - TRBJ2-1
CASSLGHQETQYF TGTGCCAGCAGCTTAGGGCATCAAGAGACCCAGTACTTC TRBV7-8 - - TRBJ2-5
CASSLGQGISEAFF TGTGCCAGCAGTTTAGGACAGGGAATATCTGAAGCTTTCTTT TRBV6-5 TRBD1 - TRBJ1-1
CASSYERGGGDEEYF TGTGCCAGCAGTTACGAGCGGGGGGGCGGCGATGAGGAGTATTTT TRBV6-5 TRBD2 - TRBJ2-3
CASRLQGYTQYF TGTGCCAGCAGGTTACAGGGTTATACGCAGTATTTT TRBV2 - - TRBJ2-3
CASRSGGALDEQFF TGCGCCAGCAGGAGCGGGGGGGCCTTGGATGAGCAGTTCTTC TRBV5-1 TRBD2 - TRBJ2-1
CASRVDRSNQPQHF TGTGCCAGCAGGGTCGACAGAAGCAATCAGCCCCAGCATTTT TRBV6-5 - - TRBJ1-5
CASWGPGQGSEQYF TGTGCCAGCTGGGGCCCGGGACAGGGTAGCGAGCAGTACTTC TRBV2 TRBD1 few TRBJ2-7
CASSRGGPDYNEQFF TGTGCCAGCAGCCGCGGGGGACCCGACTACAATGAGCAGTTCTTC TRBV7-9 TRBD2 - TRBJ2-1
CASSLAWRDTIYF TGTGCCAGCAGCTTAGCGTGGAGGGACACCATATATTTT TRBV7-9 - few TRBJ1-3
CASIPIGTGFFSGNTIYF TGTGCCAGCATTCCCATAGGGACAGGTTTTTTTTCTGGAAACACCATATATTTT TRBV6-7 TRBD1 once TRBJ1-3
CASSLQGSSTDTQYF TGCGCCAGCAGCTTGCAGGGGTCCAGCACAGATACGCAGTATTTT TRBV5-1 - - TRBJ2-3